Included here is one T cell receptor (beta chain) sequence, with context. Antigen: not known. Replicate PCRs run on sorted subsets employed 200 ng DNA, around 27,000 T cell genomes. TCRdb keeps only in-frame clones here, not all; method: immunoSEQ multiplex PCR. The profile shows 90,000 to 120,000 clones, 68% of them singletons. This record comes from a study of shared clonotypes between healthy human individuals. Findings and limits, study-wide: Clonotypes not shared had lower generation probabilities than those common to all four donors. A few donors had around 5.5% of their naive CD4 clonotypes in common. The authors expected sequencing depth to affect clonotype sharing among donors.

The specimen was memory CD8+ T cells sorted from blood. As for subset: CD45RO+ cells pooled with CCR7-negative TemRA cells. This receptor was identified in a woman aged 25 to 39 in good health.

The CDR3 sequence is CASSDSSSLTDTQYF. CDR3 DNA sequence: TGTGCCAGCAGTGACTCGAGTAGCCTTACAGATACGCAGTATTTT. The chain couples TRBV6-4 to TRBJ2-3; D gene unclear. Germline values: CDR1 MRHNA, CDR2 SNTAGT. The CDR3 consists of 15 residues. Trimming took 0 bases from V and 3 from J, leaving 10 bases between them.